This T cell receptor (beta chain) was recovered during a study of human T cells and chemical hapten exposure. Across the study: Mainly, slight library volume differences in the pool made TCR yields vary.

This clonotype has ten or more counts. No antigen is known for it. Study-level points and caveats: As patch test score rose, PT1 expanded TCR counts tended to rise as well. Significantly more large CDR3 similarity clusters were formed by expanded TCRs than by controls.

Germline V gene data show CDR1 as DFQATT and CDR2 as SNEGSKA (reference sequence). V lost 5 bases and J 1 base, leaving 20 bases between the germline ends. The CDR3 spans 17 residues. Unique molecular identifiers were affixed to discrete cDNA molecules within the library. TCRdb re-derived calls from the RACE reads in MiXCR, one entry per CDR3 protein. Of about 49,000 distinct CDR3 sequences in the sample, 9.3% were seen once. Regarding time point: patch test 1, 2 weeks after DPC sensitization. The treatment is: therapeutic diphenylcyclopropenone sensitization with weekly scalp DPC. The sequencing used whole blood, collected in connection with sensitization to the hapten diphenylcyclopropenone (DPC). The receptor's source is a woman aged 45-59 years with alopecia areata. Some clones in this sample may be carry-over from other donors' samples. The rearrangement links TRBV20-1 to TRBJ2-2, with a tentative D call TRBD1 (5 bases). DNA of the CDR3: TGCAGTGCTCAGAAAACAGGCAGCTACTTGAACACCGGGGAGCTGTTTTTT. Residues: CSAQKTGSYLNTGELFF.